This T cell receptor beta chain came from a study of cytomegalovirus exposure and HLA in healthy donors. CDR3 size: 16 residues. V shed 2 bases, J shed 2 bases, and the junction held 4 bases outside the gene matches. CDR1 and CDR2 (germline): LNHNV, YYDKDF (reference sequence). PCR employed 60 Vbeta and 13 Jbeta primers. The assay was immunoSEQ multiplex PCR, and TCRdb's table has in-frame clones only and misses some. The sample contains some 71,000 clones, about 70% of which appear only once. The chain has TRBV15 and TRBJ2-5; 11 bases agree with TRBD2. The receptor's source is a woman aged 25 to 39 in good health and CMV-seropositive. Material: PBMCs. The CDR3: CATSRRTSGFQETQYF. DNA of the CDR3: TGTGCCACCAGCAGACGGACTAGCGGGTTTCAAGAGACCCAGTACTTC.